These 23 T cell receptor beta chains originate from one sample sequenced in a study of beta chain features in type 1 diabetes. Expressed TCRB transcripts were sequenced because the entire RNA isolate underwent reverse transcription. Clones were read by immunoSEQ multiplex PCR, and TCRdb kept only the in-frame ones, dropping some. The sample consists of 200,000 to 300,000 clones, about 63% of them appearing once. Sample: naive CD4+ T cells from blood. The receptors come from a man aged 30 to 39 in good health.

This chain uses TRBV5-4 with TRBJ2-7, with 10 bases that match TRBD2. After removal of 4 bases from V and 3 bases from J, the junction contained 7 bases not matched to a gene. This CDR3 is built from 15 residues. The germline V gene encodes CDR1 SGHNT and CDR2 YYREEE (reference sequence). The CDR3 region is CASSRAGGPVYEQYF. CDR3 bases: TGTGCCAGCAGCAGAGCGGGAGGGCCGGTCTACGAGCAGTACTTC.

The chain uses TRBV29-1 and TRBJ2-7, with 8 bases that match TRBD1. Trimming at V came to 4 bases and at J to 3 bases, leaving 2 bases not matched to a gene. Germline V gene lookup returns CDR1 SQVTM and CDR2 ANQGSEA. The CDR3 totals 12 residues. The DNA of the CDR3 is TGCAGCGTTGGCGGACAGGGCTACGAGCAGTACTTC. The encoded protein is CSVGGQGYEQYF.

V and J are TRBV9 and TRBJ2-3; D not resolved. V was trimmed by 3 bases and J by 4 bases, leaving 15 bases between them. The CDR3 is 15 residues long. Germline assignment: CDR1 SGDLS and CDR2 YYNGEE. As DNA, the CDR3 is TGTGCCAGCAGCGACCCAAGTAATTGGGCAGATACGCAGTATTTT. As protein: CASSDPSNWADTQYF.

This clone occurred once. The chain is built from TRBV7-2 and TRBJ2-3; 9 bases agree with TRBD1. The ends lost 5 bases at V and 4 bases at J; junction bases unmatched: 4. Germline V gene sequence: CDR1 SGHTA, CDR2 FQGNSA. This CDR3 comprises 14 residues. CDR3 in amino acids: CASSRDRAADTQYF. CDR3 coding DNA: TGTGCCAGCAGCCGGGACAGGGCGGCAGATACGCAGTATTTT.

This clone was detected a few times. The J gene is TRBJ1-2, the V gene TRBV29-1; D is unresolved. The germline V and J ends were trimmed by 5 bases and 4 bases, with 8 bases remaining between them. The CDR3 is 11 amino acids. Germline V gene sequence: CDR1 SQVTM, CDR2 ANQGSEA. The DNA of the CDR3 is TGCAGCGTTATCTCGGTCTATGGCTACACCTTC. Its translation is CSVISVYGYTF.

This clone was detected only a few times. The V and J genes are TRBV9 and TRBJ2-5, with 13 bases fitting TRBD2. The CDR3 covers 15 residues. Trimming took 4 bases from V and 5 from J; bases not matched to a gene: 5. Per germline, CDR1 SGDLS and CDR2 YYNGEE. CDR3 loop: CASSPGTSGTETQYF. Here the CDR3 DNA reads TGTGCCAGCAGCCCAGGGACTAGCGGGACCGAGACCCAGTACTTC.

The chain joins TRBV11-2 to TRBJ2-5, with D perhaps TRBD1 or TRBD2 (5 bases each). Trimming cost V 7 bases and J 5 bases, with 14 bases left between them. Per the germline V gene, CDR1 is SGHAT and CDR2 is FQNNGV. The CDR3 extends over 13 amino acids. The CDR3 coding sequence is TGTGCCAGCACCCAAGGATGGGGGGAGACCCAGTACTTC. It translates to CASTQGWGETQYF.

The chain recombines TRBV30 with TRBJ2-2; D is perhaps TRBD1 (6 bases). V lost 3 bases to trimming and J lost 5 bases, with 13 bases between them. Germline values: CDR1 GTSNPN, CDR2 SVGIG (reference sequence). The CDR3 consists of 14 residues. This CDR3 reads CAWRARGGTGELFF. CDR3 nucleotides: TGTGCCTGGAGGGCGCGAGGGGGTACCGGGGAGCTGTTTTTT.

V usage is TRBV4-3 and J usage is TRBJ2-5; a possible D gene is TRBD1 (6 bases). Trimming stripped 1 base from V and 6 bases from J, with 9 bases between. This CDR3 region has 13 residues. From germline, CDR1 is LGHNA and CDR2 YSLEER. CDR3 sequence reads: CASSQARGQTQYF. In DNA, the CDR3 is TGCGCCAGCAGCCAAGCCAGGGGTCAGACCCAGTACTTC.

J is TRBJ2-7 and V is TRBV6-6; D is uncertain. The CDR3 runs 13 residues. Germline lookup yields CDR1 MNHNY and CDR2 SVGAGI (reference sequence). Between the trimmed V and J ends, which lost 0 bases and 6 bases, there was a span of 9 bases. The CDR3 DNA reads as TGTGCCAGCAGTTACTCATCAGCCGGCGAGCAGTACTTC. It yields the protein CASSYSSAGEQYF.

The rearrangement joins TRBV19 to TRBJ2-6; unclear D gene. Germline assignment: CDR1 LNHDA and CDR2 SQIVND (reference sequence). Trimming pared 6 bases from V and 0 bases from J, leaving 6 bases between. This CDR3 is built from 14 residues. The CDR3 protein is CASRPYSGANVLTF. The CDR3 bases are TGTGCCAGTAGACCGTACTCTGGGGCCAACGTCCTGACTTTC.

This clone has a handful of counts. V usage is TRBV27 and J usage is TRBJ2-1; 9 nucleotides align to TRBD1. J gave up 8 bases and V 5 bases, and 7 bases lay outside the gene matches. The CDR3 consists of 14 residues. Germline V CDR1 and CDR2: MNHEY, SMNVEV (reference sequence). The CDR3 reads CASSGQGRSDEQFF. For the CDR3, the DNA is TGTGCCAGCAGTGGACAGGGGCGGTCTGATGAGCAGTTCTTC.

Only a few counts were recorded for this clone. This chain links TRBV29-1 with TRBJ2-7; D call uncertain. V lost 6 bases and J lost 6, with 9 bases in between. Germline V gene sequence: CDR1 SQVTM, CDR2 ANQGSEA. The CDR3 runs to 10 residues. The CDR3 sequence is CSVSPCEQYF. CDR3 in DNA: TGCAGCGTATCCCCCTGCGAGCAGTACTTC.

A few counts support this clone. This sequence joins TRBV4-3 and TRBJ2-1, with D possibly being TRBD1 (6 bases). The CDR3 extends over 15 amino acids. Between the trimmed V and J ends, which lost 0 bases and 4 bases, there was a span of 10 bases. Germline V gene sequence: CDR1 LGHNA, CDR2 YSLEER. The CDR3 region has the DNA TGCGCCAGCAGCCAAGAAATCACAGGGTACAATGAGCAGTTCTTC. As protein: CASSQEITGYNEQFF.

The chain combines TRBV4-1 with TRBJ2-5; 10 nucleotides align to TRBD2. This CDR3 has 16 residues. After removal of 0 bases from V and 5 bases from J, the junction contained 6 bases not matched to a gene. Germline lookup yields CDR1 MGHRA and CDR2 YSYEKL. The DNA for the CDR3 is TGCGCCAGCAGCCAAGACGGAGCGGGAGGGAGGGAGACCCAGTACTTC. It is translated as CASSQDGAGGRETQYF.

The chain uses TRBV18 and TRBJ2-2, with TRBD2 matching over 8 bases. CDR3 size: 16 residues. The germline gives CDR1 KGHSH, CDR2 LQKENI. J lost 4 bases, V lost 0 bases, and 4 bases had no gene match. The CDR3 region is CASSPPGTSGTGELFF. The CDR3 region has the DNA TGTGCCAGCTCACCACCGGGAACTAGCGGCACCGGGGAGCTGTTTTTT. Full variable domain (rest looked up from reference TRBV18 and TRBJ2-2): NAGVMQNPRHLVRRRGQEARLRCSPMKGHSHVYWYRQLPEEGLKFMVYLQKENIIDESGMPKERFSAEFPKEGPSILRIQQVVRGDSAAYFCASSPPGTSGTGELFFGEGSRLTVL.

The gene calls are TRBV15 and TRBJ2-7; TRBD1 agrees at 11 bases. J lost 6 bases, V lost 0 bases, and 4 bases had no gene match. This CDR3 contains 15 residues. The germline V gene has CDR1 LNHNV and CDR2 YYDKDF (reference sequence). The chain's CDR3 is CATSREGTGGSEQYF. The CDR3, as DNA: TGTGCCACCAGCAGAGAGGGGACAGGGGGTTCCGAGCAGTACTTC. Based on the CDR3 plus reference TRBV15 and TRBJ2-7, the full variable domain is DAMVIQNPRYQVTQFGKPVTLSCSQTLNHNVMYWYQQKSSQAPKLLFHYYDKDFNNEADTPDNFQSRRPNTSFCFLDIRSPGLGDTAMYLCATSREGTGGSEQYFGPGTRLTVT.

CDR3 amino acids: CASSEALPGFF. Here the CDR3 DNA reads TGTGCCAGCAGTGAAGCGCTCCCTGGGTTCTTC. The genes are TRBV2 and TRBJ2-1; D unresolved. Germline V gene data show CDR1 as SNHLY and CDR2 as FYNNEI. This CDR3 has 11 residues. Trimming took off 0 bases at V and 15 bases at J, with 9 bases between the two ends.

The chain employs TRBV12-5 and TRBJ2-1, with TRBD1 matching over 7 bases. CDR3 size: 13 residues. V was pared by 1 base and J by 11 bases, with 5 bases of the junction left unmatched. Germline assignment: CDR1 LGHNT and CDR2 FRNRAP. The CDR3 sequence: CASGLENRGQQFF. The CDR3 bases are TGTGCTAGTGGTTTGGAGAACAGGGGCCAGCAGTTCTTC.

This chain uses TRBV29-1 with TRBJ2-1; TRBD1 aligns across 7 bases. With V trimmed by 4 bases and J by 3 bases, 3 bases remained unmatched. CDR1 and CDR2 (germline): SQVTM, ANQGSEA. This CDR3 comprises 13 residues. For the CDR3, the DNA is TGCAGCGTTGGGGGACAGTACTACAATGAGCAGTTCTTC. It yields the protein CSVGGQYYNEQFF.

This sequence joins TRBV30 and TRBJ2-3, with a tentative D call TRBD2 (6 bases). Germline V lookup: CDR1 GTSNPN, CDR2 SVGIG (reference sequence). The CDR3 sequence is 12 residues long. Here the CDR3 DNA reads TGTGCTAGGGACTTGCAGGCAGATACGCAGTATTTT. Encoded protein: CARDLQADTQYF.

The chain is built from TRBV27 and TRBJ2-6, with D unclear. Germline assignment: CDR1 MNHEY and CDR2 SMNVEV (reference sequence). The CDR3 is 17 amino acids. V was trimmed by 3 bases and J by 0 bases, leaving 12 bases between them. The CDR3 here is CASSFRKQSSGANVLTF. CDR3 nucleotides: TGTGCCAGCAGTTTCCGGAAACAGAGCTCTGGGGCCAACGTCCTGACTTTC.

V gene TRBV7-9 combines with J gene TRBJ2-5; weak D call: TRBD2 (5 bases). In germline, CDR1 is SEHNR, CDR2 FQNEAQ (reference sequence). CDR3 length: 14 residues. Trimming cost V 3 bases and J 0 bases, with 8 bases left between them. This chain's CDR3 is CASSLDLYQETQYF. The CDR3 bases are TGTGCCAGCAGCTTGGACTTGTACCAAGAGACCCAGTACTTC.